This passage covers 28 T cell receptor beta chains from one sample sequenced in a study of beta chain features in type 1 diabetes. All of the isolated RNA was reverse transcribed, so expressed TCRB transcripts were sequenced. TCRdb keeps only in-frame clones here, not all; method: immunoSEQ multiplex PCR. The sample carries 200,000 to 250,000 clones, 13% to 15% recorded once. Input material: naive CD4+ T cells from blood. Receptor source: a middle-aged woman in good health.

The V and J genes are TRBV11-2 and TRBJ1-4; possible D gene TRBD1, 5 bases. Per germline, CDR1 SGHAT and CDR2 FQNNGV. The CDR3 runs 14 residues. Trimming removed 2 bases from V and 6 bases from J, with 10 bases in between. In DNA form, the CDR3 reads TGTGCCAGCAGCTTACAGGGTTATCATGAAAAACTGTTTTTT. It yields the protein CASSLQGYHEKLFF.

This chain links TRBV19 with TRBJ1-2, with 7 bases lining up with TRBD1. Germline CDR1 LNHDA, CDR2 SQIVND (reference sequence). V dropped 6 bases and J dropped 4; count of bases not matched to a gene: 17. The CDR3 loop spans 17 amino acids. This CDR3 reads CASSNRPGQDPSYGYTF. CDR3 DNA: TGTGCCAGTAGCAATCGCCCCGGACAGGACCCCTCCTATGGCTACACCTTC.

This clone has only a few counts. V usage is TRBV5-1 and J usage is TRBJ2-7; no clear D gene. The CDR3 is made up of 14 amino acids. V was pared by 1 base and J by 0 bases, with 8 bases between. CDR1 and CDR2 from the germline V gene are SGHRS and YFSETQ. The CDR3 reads CASSLMEHSYEQYF. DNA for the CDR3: TGCGCCAGCAGCTTGATGGAGCACTCCTACGAGCAGTACTTC.

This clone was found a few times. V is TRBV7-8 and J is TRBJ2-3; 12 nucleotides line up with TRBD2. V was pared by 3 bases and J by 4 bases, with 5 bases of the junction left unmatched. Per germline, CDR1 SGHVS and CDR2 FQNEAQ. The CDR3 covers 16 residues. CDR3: CASSFLASGGADTQYF. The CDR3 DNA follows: TGTGCCAGCAGCTTTCTAGCTAGCGGGGGGGCAGATACGCAGTATTTT.

CDR3 bases: TGTGCCACCAGCAGACCCTCAGGGCTTACCACAGATACGCAGTATTTT. Residues: CATSRPSGLTTDTQYF. The J gene is TRBJ2-3, the V gene TRBV15; TRBD1 is a possible D gene (5 bases). Trimming removed 2 bases from V and 2 bases from J, with 14 bases in between. CDR1 is LNHNV, CDR2 YYDKDF, per germline (reference sequence). This CDR3 has 16 residues. The variable domain in full, with the rest retrieved from reference TRBV15 and TRBJ2-3, is DAMVIQNPRYQVTQFGKPVTLSCSQTLNHNVMYWYQQKSSQAPKLLFHYYDKDFNNEADTPDNFQSRRPNTSFCFLDIRSPGLGDTAMYLCATSRPSGLTTDTQYFGPGTRLTVL.

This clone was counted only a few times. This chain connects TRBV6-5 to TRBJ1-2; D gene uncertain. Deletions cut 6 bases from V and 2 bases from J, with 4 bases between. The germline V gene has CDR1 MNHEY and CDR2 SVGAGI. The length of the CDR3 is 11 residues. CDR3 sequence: CASSRNYGYTF. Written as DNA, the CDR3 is TGTGCCAGCAGCCGGAACTATGGCTACACCTTC.

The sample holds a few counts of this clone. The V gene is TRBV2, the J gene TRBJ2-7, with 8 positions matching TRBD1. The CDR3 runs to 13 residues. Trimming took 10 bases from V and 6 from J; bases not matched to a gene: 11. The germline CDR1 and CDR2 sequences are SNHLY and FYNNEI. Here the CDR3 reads CATETAGGIEQYF. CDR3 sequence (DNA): TGTGCCACCGAAACCGCAGGGGGCATCGAGCAGTACTTC. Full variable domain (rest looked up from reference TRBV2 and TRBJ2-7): EPEVTQTPSHQVTQMGQEVILRCVPISNHLYFYWYRQILGQKVEFLVSFYNNEISEKSEIFDDQFSVERPDGSNFTLKIRSTKLEDSAMYFCATETAGGIEQYFGPGTRLTVT.

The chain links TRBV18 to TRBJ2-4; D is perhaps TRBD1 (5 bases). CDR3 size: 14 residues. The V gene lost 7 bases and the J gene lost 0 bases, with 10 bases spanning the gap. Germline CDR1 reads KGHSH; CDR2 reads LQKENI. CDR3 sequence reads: CASFRGSAKNIQYF. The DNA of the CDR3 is TGTGCCAGCTTTAGGGGTTCAGCCAAAAACATTCAGTACTTC.

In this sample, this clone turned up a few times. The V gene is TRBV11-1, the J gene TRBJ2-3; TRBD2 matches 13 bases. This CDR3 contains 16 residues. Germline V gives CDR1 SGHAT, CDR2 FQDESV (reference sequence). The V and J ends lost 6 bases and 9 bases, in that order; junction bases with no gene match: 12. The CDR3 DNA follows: TGTGCCAGCAGGCCTCACCGACTAGCGGGGGGAAAAACGCAGTATTTT. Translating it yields CASRPHRLAGGKTQYF.

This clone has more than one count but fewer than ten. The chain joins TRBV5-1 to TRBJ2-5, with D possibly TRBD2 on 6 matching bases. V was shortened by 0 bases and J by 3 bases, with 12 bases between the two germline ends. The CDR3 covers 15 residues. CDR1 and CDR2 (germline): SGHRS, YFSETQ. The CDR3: CASSLEGLTEETQYF. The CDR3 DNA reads TGCGCCAGCAGCTTGGAAGGACTAACCGAAGAGACCCAGTACTTC. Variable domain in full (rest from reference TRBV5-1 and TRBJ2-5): KAGVTQTPRYLIKTRGQQVTLSCSPISGHRSVSWYQQTPGQGLQFLFEYFSETQRNKGNFPGRFSGRQFSNSRSEMNVSTLELGDSALYLCASSLEGLTEETQYFGPGTRLLVL.

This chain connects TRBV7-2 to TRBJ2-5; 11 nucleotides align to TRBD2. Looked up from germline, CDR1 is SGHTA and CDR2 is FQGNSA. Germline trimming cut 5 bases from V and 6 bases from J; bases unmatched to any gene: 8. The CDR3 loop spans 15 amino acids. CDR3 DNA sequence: TGTGCCAGCAGCACACTAGCGGGGGAAGGAAAGACCCAGTACTTC. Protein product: CASSTLAGEGKTQYF.

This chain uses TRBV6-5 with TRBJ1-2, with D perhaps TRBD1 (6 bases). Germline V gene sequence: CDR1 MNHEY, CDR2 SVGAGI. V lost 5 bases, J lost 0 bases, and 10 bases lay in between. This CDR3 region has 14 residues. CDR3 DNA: TGTGCCAGCAGTAGGGACAATCCTAACTATGGCTACACCTTC. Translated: CASSRDNPNYGYTF.

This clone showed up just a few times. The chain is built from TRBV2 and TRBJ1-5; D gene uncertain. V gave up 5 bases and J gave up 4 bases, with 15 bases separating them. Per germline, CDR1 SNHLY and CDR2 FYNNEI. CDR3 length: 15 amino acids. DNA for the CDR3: TGTGCCAGCAGTTATCCGGGGAGTAAGAATCAGCCCCAGCATTTT. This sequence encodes CASSYPGSKNQPQHF.

CDR3: CASSLAGGAHTGELFF. CDR3 nucleotide sequence: TGTGCCAGCAGCTTAGCTGGGGGGGCCCACACCGGGGAGCTGTTTTTT. This chain connects TRBV11-2 to TRBJ2-2, with D perhaps TRBD2 (7 bases). This CDR3 is built from 16 residues. Trimming took off 1 base at V and 3 bases at J, with 12 bases between the two ends. CDR1 is SGHAT, CDR2 FQNNGV, per germline. The entire variable domain, with the rest obtained from reference TRBV11-2 and TRBJ2-2, is as follows: EAGVAQSPRYKIIEKRQSVAFWCNPISGHATLYWYQQILGQGPKLLIQFQNNGVVDDSQLPKDRFSAERLKGVDSTLKIQPAKLEDSAVYLCASSLAGGAHTGELFFGEGSRLTVL.

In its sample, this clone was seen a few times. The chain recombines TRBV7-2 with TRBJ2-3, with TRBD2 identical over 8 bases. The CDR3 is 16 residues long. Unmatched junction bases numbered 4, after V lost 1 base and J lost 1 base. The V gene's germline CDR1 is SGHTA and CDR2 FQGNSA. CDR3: CASSLGGGSGTDTQYF. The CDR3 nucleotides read TGTGCCAGCAGCTTAGGCGGGGGGTCAGGCACAGATACGCAGTATTTT.

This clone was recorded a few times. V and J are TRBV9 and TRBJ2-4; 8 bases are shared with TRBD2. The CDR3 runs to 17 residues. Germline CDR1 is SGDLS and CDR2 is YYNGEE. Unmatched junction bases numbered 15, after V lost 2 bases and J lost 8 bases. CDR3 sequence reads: CASSVTVAGGRGDIQYF. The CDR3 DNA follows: TGTGCCAGCAGCGTGACGGTCGCGGGGGGCCGCGGGGACATTCAGTACTTC.

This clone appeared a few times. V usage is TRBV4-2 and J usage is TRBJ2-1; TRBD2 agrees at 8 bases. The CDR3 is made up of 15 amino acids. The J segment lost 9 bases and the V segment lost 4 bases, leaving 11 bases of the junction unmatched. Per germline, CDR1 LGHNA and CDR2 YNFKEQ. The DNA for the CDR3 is TGTGCCAGCAGCCTTTTCGGGGGGGCGGGGATTGAGCAGTTCTTC. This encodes CASSLFGGAGIEQFF.

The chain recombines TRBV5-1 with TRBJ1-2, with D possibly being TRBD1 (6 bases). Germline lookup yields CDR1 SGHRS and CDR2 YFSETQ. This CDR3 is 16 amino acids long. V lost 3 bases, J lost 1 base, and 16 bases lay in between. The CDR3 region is CASSSGAGVLNYGYTF. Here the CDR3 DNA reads TGCGCCAGCAGCTCTGGAGCAGGGGTCCTTAACTATGGCTACACCTTC.

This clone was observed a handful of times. The CDR3 loop reads CASGDTPSYNEQFF. CDR3 sequence (DNA): TGTGCCAGTGGAGATACCCCCTCCTACAATGAGCAGTTCTTC. This sequence joins TRBV19 and TRBJ2-1; D is unresolved. V lost 8 bases, J lost 0 bases, and 11 bases lay in between. This CDR3 comprises 14 residues. Per the germline V gene, CDR1 is LNHDA and CDR2 is SQIVND (reference sequence).

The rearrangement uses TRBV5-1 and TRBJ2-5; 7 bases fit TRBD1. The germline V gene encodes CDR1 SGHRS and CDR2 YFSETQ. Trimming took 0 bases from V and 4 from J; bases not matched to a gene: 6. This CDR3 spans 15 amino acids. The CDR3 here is CASSLGQGGGETQYF. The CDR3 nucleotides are TGCGCCAGCAGCTTGGGACAGGGTGGCGGAGAGACCCAGTACTTC.

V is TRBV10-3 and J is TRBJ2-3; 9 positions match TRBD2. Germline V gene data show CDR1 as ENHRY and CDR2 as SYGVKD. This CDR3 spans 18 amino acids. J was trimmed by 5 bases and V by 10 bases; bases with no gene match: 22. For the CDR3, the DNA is TGTGCCACCTGGAAGGATCGGATAAAAGCGGGGGGACAAGATACGCAGTATTTT. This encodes CATWKDRIKAGGQDTQYF.

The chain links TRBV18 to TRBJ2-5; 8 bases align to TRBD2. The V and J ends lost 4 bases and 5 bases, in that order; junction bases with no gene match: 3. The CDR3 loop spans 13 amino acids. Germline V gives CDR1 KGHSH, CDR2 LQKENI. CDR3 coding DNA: TGTGCCAGCTCACTGGCTAGCGGGGAGACCCAGTACTTC. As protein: CASSLASGETQYF.

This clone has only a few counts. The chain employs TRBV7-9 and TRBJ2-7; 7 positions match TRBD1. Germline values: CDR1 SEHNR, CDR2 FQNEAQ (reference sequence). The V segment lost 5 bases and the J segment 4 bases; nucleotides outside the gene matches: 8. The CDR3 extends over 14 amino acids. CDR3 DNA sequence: TGTGCCAGCAGCCCCCCGGGACAGCCGTACGAGCAGTACTTC. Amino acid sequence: CASSPPGQPYEQYF.

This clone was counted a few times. The CDR3 loop is CASSHGYSTVTQYF. CDR3 DNA: TGTGCCAGCAGTCATGGTTATTCCACGGTGACCCAGTACTTC. This chain joins TRBV2 and TRBJ2-5; no definite D call. CDR3 length: 14 residues. With 5 bases removed from V and 7 bases from J, the gap between germline ends came to 17 bases. The germline V gene has CDR1 SNHLY and CDR2 FYNNEI.

DNA of the CDR3: TGTGCCAGCAGTTCCCGGACAGGGGCTATTGATGAGCAGTTCTTC. This sequence encodes CASSSRTGAIDEQFF. The J gene is TRBJ2-1, the V gene TRBV27; 9 bases are a match to TRBD1. V was pared by 4 bases and J by 8 bases, with 9 bases of the junction left unmatched. CDR1 and CDR2 (germline): MNHEY, SMNVEV (reference sequence). This CDR3 is 15 amino acids long.

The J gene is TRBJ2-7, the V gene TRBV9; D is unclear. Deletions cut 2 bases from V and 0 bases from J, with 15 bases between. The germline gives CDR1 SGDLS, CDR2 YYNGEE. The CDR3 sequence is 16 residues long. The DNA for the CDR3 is TGTGCCAGCAGCGTCGGTCCCTCAATTGGCTCCTACGAGCAGTACTTC. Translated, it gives CASSVGPSIGSYEQYF.

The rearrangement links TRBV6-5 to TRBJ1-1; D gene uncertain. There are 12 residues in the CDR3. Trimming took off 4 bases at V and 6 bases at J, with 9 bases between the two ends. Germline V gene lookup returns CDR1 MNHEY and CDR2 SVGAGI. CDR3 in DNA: TGTGCCAGCAGTTCCGAAATAGCTGAAGCTTTCTTT. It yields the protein CASSSEIAEAFF.

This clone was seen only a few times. The CDR3, as DNA: TGCGCCAGCAGCCAGCCTGGACAGAAGCCTGAAGCTTTCTTT. Its translation: CASSQPGQKPEAFF. The rearrangement joins TRBV4-1 to TRBJ1-1; D is perhaps TRBD1 (6 bases). The germline gives CDR1 MGHRA, CDR2 YSYEKL. Between the trimmed V and J ends, which lost 3 bases and 6 bases, there was a span of 14 bases. The CDR3 is made up of 14 amino acids.